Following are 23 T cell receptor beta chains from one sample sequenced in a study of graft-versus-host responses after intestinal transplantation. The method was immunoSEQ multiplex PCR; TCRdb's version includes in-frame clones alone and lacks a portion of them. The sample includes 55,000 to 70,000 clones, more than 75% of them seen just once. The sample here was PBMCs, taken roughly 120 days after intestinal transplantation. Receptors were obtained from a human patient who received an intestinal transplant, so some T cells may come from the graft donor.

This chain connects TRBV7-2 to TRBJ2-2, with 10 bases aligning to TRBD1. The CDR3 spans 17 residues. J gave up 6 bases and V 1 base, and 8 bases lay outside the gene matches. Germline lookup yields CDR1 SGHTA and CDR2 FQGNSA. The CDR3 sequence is CASSLGAGQGESGELFF. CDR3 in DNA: TGTGCCAGCAGCTTAGGGGCAGGACAGGGGGAATCCGGGGAGCTGTTTTTT. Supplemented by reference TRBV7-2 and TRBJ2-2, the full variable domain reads GAGVSQSPSNKVTEKGKDVELRCDPISGHTALYWYRQSLGQGLEFLIYFQGNSAPDKSGLPSDRFSAERTGGSVSTLTIQRTQQEDSAVYLCASSLGAGQGESGELFFGEGSRLTVL.

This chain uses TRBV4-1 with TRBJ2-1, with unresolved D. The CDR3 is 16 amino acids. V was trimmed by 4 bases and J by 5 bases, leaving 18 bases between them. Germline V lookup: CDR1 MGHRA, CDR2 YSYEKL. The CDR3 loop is CASSPVFSLPNNEQFF. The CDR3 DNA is TGCGCCAGCAGCCCCGTTTTTAGTCTCCCAAACAATGAGCAGTTCTTC.

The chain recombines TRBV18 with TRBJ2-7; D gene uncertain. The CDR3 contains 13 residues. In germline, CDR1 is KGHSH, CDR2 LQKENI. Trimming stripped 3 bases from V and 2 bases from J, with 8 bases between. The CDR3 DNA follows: TGTGCCAGCTCACCCGAGACGGCCTACGAGCAGTACTTC. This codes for CASSPETAYEQYF.

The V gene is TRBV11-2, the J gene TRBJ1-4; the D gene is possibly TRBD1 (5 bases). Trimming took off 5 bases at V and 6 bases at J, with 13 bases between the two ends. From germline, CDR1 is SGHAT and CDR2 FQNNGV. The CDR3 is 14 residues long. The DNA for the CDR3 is TGTGCCAGCAGCCACGGGGGGGAGGATGAAAAACTGTTTTTT. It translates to CASSHGGEDEKLFF.

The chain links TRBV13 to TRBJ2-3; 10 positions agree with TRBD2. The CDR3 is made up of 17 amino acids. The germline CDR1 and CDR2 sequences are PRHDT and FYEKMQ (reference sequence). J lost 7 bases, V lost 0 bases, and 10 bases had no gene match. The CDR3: CASSLGSQRGGQNTQYF. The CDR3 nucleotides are TGTGCCAGCAGCTTAGGGTCCCAGCGGGGGGGCCAAAATACGCAGTATTTT.

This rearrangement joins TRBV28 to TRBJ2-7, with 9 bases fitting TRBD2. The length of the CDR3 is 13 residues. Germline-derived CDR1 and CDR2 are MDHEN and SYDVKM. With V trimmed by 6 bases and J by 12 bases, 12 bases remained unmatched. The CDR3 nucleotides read TGTGCCAGCAGCCAGAGACTAGGGCGGGAGGGGTACTTC. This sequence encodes CASSQRLGREGYF. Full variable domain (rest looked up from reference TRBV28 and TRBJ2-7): DVKVTQSSRYLVKRTGEKVFLECVQDMDHENMFWYRQDPGLGLRLIYFSYDVKMKEKGDIPEGYSVSREKKERFSLILESASTNQTSMYLCASSQRLGREGYFGPGTRLTVT.

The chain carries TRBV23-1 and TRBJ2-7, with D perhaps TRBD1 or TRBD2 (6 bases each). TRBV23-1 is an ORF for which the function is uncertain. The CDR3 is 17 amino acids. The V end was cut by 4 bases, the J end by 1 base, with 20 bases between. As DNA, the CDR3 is TGCGCCAGCAGTCCCAATTGTGCGGGACATGATTCCTACGAGCAGTACTTC. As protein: CASSPNCAGHDSYEQYF.

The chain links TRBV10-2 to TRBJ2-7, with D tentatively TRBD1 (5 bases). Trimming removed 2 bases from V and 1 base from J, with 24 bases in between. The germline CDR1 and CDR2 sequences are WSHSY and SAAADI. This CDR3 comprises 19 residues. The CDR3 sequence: CASSEMSREAQLQSYEQYF. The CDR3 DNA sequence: TGCGCCAGCAGTGAGATGTCCAGGGAAGCTCAGCTCCAATCCTACGAGCAGTACTTC.

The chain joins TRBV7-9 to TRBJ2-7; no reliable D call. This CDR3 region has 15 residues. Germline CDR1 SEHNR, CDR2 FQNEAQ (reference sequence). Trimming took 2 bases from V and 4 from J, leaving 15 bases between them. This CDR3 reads CASSLNPSDPYEQYF. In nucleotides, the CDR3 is TGTGCCAGCAGCTTAAATCCGAGTGATCCGTACGAGCAGTACTTC.

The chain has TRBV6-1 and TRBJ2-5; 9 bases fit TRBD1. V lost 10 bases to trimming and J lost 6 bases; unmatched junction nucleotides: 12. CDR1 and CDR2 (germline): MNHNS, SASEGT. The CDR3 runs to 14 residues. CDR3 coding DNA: TGTGCCATCACCCCGGGACAGGGTATGCAGACCCAGTACTTC. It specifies CAITPGQGMQTQYF.

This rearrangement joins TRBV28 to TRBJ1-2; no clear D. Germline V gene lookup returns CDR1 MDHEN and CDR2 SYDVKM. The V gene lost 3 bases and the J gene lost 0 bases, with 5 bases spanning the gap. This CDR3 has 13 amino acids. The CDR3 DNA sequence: TGTGCCAGCAGTTTGTCCCCTAACTATGGCTACACCTTC. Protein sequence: CASSLSPNYGYTF.

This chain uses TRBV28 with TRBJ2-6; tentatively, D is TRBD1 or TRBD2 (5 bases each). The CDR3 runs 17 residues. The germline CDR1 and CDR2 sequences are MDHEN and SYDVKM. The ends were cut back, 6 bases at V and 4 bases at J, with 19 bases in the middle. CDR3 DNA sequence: TGTGCCAGCAGCCCCAAGTGGGGGATACAAGGGGCCAACGTCCTGACTTTC. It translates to CASSPKWGIQGANVLTF.

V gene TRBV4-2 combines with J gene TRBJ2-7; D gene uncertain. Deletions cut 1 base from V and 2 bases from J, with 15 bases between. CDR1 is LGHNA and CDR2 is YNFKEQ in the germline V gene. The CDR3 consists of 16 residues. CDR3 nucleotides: TGTGCCAGCAGCCAAGTCCAGGCCCGGTACCCCTACGAGCAGTACTTC. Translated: CASSQVQARYPYEQYF.

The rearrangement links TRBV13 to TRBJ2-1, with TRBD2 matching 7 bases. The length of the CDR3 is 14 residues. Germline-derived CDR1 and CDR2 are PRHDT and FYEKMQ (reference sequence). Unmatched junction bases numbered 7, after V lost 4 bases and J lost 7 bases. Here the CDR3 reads CASSSPLALNEQFF. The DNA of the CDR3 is TGTGCCAGCAGCTCCCCACTAGCGTTGAATGAGCAGTTCTTC.

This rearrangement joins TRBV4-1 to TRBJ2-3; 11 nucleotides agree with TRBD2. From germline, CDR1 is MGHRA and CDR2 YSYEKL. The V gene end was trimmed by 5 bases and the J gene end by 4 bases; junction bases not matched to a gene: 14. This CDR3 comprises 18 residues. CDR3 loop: CASSAPGLAVPNADTQYF. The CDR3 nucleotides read TGCGCCAGCAGCGCACCGGGACTAGCGGTCCCGAACGCAGATACGCAGTATTTT.

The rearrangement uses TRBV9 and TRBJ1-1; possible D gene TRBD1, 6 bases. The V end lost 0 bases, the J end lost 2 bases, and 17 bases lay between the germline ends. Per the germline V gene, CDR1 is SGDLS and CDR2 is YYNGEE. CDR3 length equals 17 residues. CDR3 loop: CASSVGDHAGANTEAFF. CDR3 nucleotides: TGTGCCAGCAGCGTAGGAGATCACGCGGGGGCAAACACTGAAGCTTTCTTT.

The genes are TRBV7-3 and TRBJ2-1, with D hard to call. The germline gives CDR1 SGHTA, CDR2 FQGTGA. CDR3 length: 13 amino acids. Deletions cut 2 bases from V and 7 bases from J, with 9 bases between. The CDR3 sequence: CASSLGRANEQFF. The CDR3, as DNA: TGTGCCAGCAGCTTAGGTCGGGCAAATGAGCAGTTCTTC.

The CDR3 is CASSPAANEQFF. The DNA of the CDR3 is TGTGCCAGCTCACCAGCCGCGAATGAGCAGTTCTTC. This rearrangement joins TRBV18 to TRBJ2-1; D gene uncertain. In germline, CDR1 is KGHSH, CDR2 LQKENI. This CDR3 region has 12 residues. The V end lost 2 bases, the J end lost 7 bases, and 6 bases lay between the germline ends.

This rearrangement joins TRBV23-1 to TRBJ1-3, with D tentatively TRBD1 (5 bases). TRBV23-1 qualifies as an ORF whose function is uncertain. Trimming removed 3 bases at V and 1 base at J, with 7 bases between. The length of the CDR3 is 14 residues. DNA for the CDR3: TGCGCCAGCAGTCACCCAGGGTCTGGAAACACCATATATTTT. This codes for CASSHPGSGNTIYF.

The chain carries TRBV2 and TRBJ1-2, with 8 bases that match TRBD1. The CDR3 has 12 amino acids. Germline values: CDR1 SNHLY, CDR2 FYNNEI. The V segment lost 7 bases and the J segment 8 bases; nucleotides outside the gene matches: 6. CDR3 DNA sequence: TGTGCCAGCAACAGGGGGGAGGCGGGCTACACCTTC. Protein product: CASNRGEAGYTF.

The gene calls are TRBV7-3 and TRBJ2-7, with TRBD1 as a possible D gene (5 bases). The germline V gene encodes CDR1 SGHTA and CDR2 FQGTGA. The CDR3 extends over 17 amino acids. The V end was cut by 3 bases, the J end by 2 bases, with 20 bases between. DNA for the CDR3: TGTGCCAGCAGCTTCTTCAAAACCACCGACAGACCCTACGAGCAGTACTTC. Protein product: CASSFFKTTDRPYEQYF. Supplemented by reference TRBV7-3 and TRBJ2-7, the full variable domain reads GAGVSQTPSNKVTEKGKYVELRCDPISGHTALYWYRQSLGQGPEFLIYFQGTGAADDSGLPNDRFFAVRPEGSVSTLKIQRTERGDSAVYLCASSFFKTTDRPYEQYFGPGTRLTVT.

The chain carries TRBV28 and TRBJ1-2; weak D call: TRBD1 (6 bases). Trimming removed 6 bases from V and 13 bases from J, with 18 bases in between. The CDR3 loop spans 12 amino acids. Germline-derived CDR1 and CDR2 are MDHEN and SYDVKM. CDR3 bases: TGTGCCAGCAGCCGCCCCGCCGGGACAACCACCTTC. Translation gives CASSRPAGTTTF.

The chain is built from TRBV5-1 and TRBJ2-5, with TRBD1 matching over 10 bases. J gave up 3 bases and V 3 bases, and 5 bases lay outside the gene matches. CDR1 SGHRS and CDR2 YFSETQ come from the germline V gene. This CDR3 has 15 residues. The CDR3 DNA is TGCGCCAGCAGCTATTCTGGGACAGGGGAAGAGACCCAGTACTTC. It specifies CASSYSGTGEETQYF. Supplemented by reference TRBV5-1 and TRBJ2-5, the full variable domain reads KAGVTQTPRYLIKTRGQQVTLSCSPISGHRSVSWYQQTPGQGLQFLFEYFSETQRNKGNFPGRFSGRQFSNSRSEMNVSTLELGDSALYLCASSYSGTGEETQYFGPGTRLLVL.